Detailed here is one TCR beta chain. At one boundary the junction diverges from the germline segment, which might be a read error. With 500 ng total RNA as template and a constant-region primer, TCR beta cDNA was made. Sequencing libraries for TCR beta derived from three nested multiplex PCR rounds that used slightly modified ARM-PCR. Researchers ran the first two PCR rounds for roughly 11 cycles each with TRBV1-TRBV30 forward primers and a C-beta reverse primer. TCRdb itself ran the multiplex PCR reads through MiXCR, one entry per CDR3 protein. The table lists 50,000 to 65,000 distinct CDR3 sequences, roughly 70% of them singletons. Per the germline V gene, CDR1 is MNHEY and CDR2 is SVGAGI. The CDR3 consists of 17 residues. This sample is drawn from a study of tumor-infiltrating lymphocytes in primary liver carcinoma. Turning to the study itself: Both sexes were represented among patients, who were 30 to 69 years old.

The source material, 20-30 mg of unsorted bulk tissue, was used to co-extract RNA and DNA. There were over 85% viable tumor cells in every single sample of tumor. The chain couples TRBV6-5 to TRBJ1-2, with D unresolved. The source is a man aged 35-49 years with primary liver carcinoma and hepatitis B virus infection. The sequenced sample consisted of liver tumor tissue from sampling region 4. The sample's subset: tumor region T4, right-lateral pole. The CDR3 nucleotides are TGTGCCAGCAGTTCCCTACTCATGGTTTCATGGGTTGGTGGCTACACCTTT. As protein: CASSSLLMVSWVGGYTF.